The 20 T cell receptor beta chains below were found in one sample sequenced in a study of T cells in Graves' hyperthyroidism and ophthalmopathy (dated by TCRdb to between 2018 and 2021). The method behind the library was multiplex PCR. Sequencing instrument: Illumina HiSeq 2000. TCR beta CDR3 regions were amplified from RNA transcripts. For the first round of RT-PCR on the TCR CDR3, the HTBI primer set was used together with the Qiagen OneStep RT-PCR kit. TCRdb's own reprocessing of the public reads used fastp at Q25 and MiXCR and kept productive beta chains. CDR3 protein sequences are deduplicated, and each keeps its most common genes and DNA. The sample records about 380,000 distinct CDR3 sequences, approximately 17% of which are singletons. 40% of the sample lies in the top ten. The sequencing input was blood. These receptors all come from a man between 18 and 35 years old with Graves' ophthalmopathy.

This clonotype was counted at least ten times. This chain links TRBV20-1 with TRBJ2-1; 8 bases align to TRBD2. The CDR3 has 15 residues. CDR1 and CDR2 from the germline V gene are DFQATT and SNEGSKA (reference sequence). V shed 5 bases, J shed 2 bases, and the junction held 8 bases outside the gene matches. The CDR3, as DNA: TGCAGTGCTGCCCTTTCGGGGGGGCCCTACAATGAGCAGTTCTTC. Residues: CSAALSGGPYNEQFF.

V usage is TRBV5-6 and J usage is TRBJ1-1; a possible D gene is TRBD1 (6 bases). The germline V gene has CDR1 SGHDT and CDR2 YYEEEE. The CDR3 covers 15 residues. Trimming cost V 6 bases and J 0 bases, with 15 bases left between them. The CDR3 sequence is CASTFRGTLNTEAFF. Here the CDR3 DNA reads TGTGCCAGCACCTTCCGGGGGACATTGAACACTGAAGCTTTCTTT.

This clonotype was found many times. The genes are TRBV27 and TRBJ1-2; D might be TRBD1 (6 bases). The CDR3 sequence is 13 residues long. Trimming left V 3 bases short and J 4 bases short, with 9 bases between. CDR1 MNHEY and CDR2 SMNVEV come from the germline V gene (reference sequence). The CDR3 region is CASSFRGPYGYTF. As DNA, the CDR3 is TGTGCCAGCAGTTTCAGGGGACCCTATGGCTACACCTTC.

This clonotype appeared many times. The V gene is TRBV5-8, the J gene TRBJ1-2; unclear D gene. Trimming removed 0 bases from V and 1 base from J, with 10 bases in between. CDR3 size: 15 residues. Germline V lookup: CDR1 SGHTS, CDR2 YDEGEE. CDR3 amino acids: CASSLEASLNYGYTF. The CDR3 nucleotides are TGTGCCAGCAGCTTGGAAGCCTCCCTTAACTATGGCTACACCTTC.

This clonotype was recorded many times. The chain has TRBV11-3 and TRBJ1-1; weak D call: TRBD1 (5 bases). The CDR3 contains 15 residues. The V gene's germline CDR1 is SGHNT and CDR2 YENEEA. Trimming pared 5 bases from V and 4 bases from J, leaving 17 bases between. The CDR3 bases are TGTGCCAGCAGCCGCGCCCCCGCGGGGGGCACTGAAGCTTTCTTT. It yields the protein CASSRAPAGGTEAFF. Full variable domain (rest looked up from reference TRBV11-3 and TRBJ1-1): EAGVVQSPRYKIIEKKQPVAFWCNPISGHNTLYWYLQNLGQGPELLIRYENEEAVDDSQLPKDRFSAERLKGVDSTLKIQPAELGDSAVYLCASSRAPAGGTEAFFGQGTRLTVV.

This clonotype was seen many times. The rearrangement uses TRBV27 and TRBJ1-1; D is perhaps TRBD1 (5 bases). The V and J ends lost 1 base and 5 bases respectively, with 8 bases between them. CDR1 is MNHEY, CDR2 SMNVEV, per germline (reference sequence). This CDR3 is 13 amino acids long. CDR3 bases: TGTGCCAGCAGTTTATGGGGGGAGACTGAAGCTTTCTTT. Protein product: CASSLWGETEAFF.

This clonotype appeared many times. The chain recombines TRBV15 with TRBJ2-3; D remains ambiguous. Germline values: CDR1 LNHNV, CDR2 YYDKDF (reference sequence). Trimming stripped 3 bases from V and 0 bases from J, with 10 bases between. This CDR3 spans 15 amino acids. The CDR3 coding sequence is TGTGCCACCAGCAGTGCGACGGGTAGCACAGATACGCAGTATTTT. Translation gives CATSSATGSTDTQYF.

This clonotype was seen many times. The chain links TRBV6-6 to TRBJ2-7, with D possibly TRBD1 on 6 matching bases. V was trimmed by 1 base and J by 4 bases, leaving 11 bases between them. The CDR3 runs to 14 residues. Per germline, CDR1 MNHNY and CDR2 SVGAGI (reference sequence). The CDR3 bases are TGTGCCAGCAGTTACTACCAGGGGCAGTACGAGCAGTACTTC. Its translation: CASSYYQGQYEQYF.

This clonotype was recorded at least ten times. This chain connects TRBV3-1 to TRBJ2-5, with 12 nucleotides matching TRBD2. Trimming removed 2 bases from V and 2 bases from J; junction bases left unmatched: 3. The CDR3 totals 16 residues. From germline, CDR1 is LGHDT and CDR2 YNNKEL (reference sequence). The CDR3 DNA reads as TGTGCCAGCAGCCAACTTCTAGCGGGGGGGCAAGAGACCCAGTACTTC. It specifies CASSQLLAGGQETQYF.

At least ten counts were recorded for this clonotype. The rearrangement uses TRBV18 and TRBJ2-7, with D unclear. Per the germline V gene, CDR1 is KGHSH and CDR2 is LQKENI. This CDR3 is built from 11 residues. V was pared by 8 bases and J by 4 bases, with 9 bases between. The CDR3 here is CASSPGYEQYF. For the CDR3, the DNA is TGTGCCAGCAGCCCCGGATACGAGCAGTACTTC.

This sequence joins TRBV24-1 and TRBJ2-6; no reliable D call. This CDR3 has 16 amino acids. V lost 5 bases, J lost 0 bases, and 10 bases lay in between. Germline loops: CDR1 KGHDR, CDR2 SFDVKD. Written as DNA, the CDR3 is TGTGCCACCAGTGCAGATTTGCGCTCTGGGGCCAACGTCCTGACTTTC. Its protein product is CATSADLRSGANVLTF.

The CDR3 nucleotides read TGTGCCAGTAGTATAGTAGCGGGAGCAGATGAAGCTTTCTTT. Translated: CASSIVAGADEAFF. This chain connects TRBV19 to TRBJ1-1; no reliable D call. V shed 1 base and J shed 7 bases, with 13 bases lying between them. The CDR3 has 14 amino acids. Per the germline V gene, CDR1 is LNHDA and CDR2 is SQIVND (reference sequence).

In its sample, this clonotype was seen a few times. The chain carries TRBV15 and TRBJ1-6; D is perhaps TRBD1 (6 bases). V was clipped by 8 bases and J by 9 bases, with 17 bases between them. Germline V gene data show CDR1 as LNHNV and CDR2 as YYDKDF (reference sequence). The CDR3 is made up of 14 amino acids. The CDR3, as DNA: TGTGCCACCGGGGGGCCGGGGGAAGGTTCACCCCTCCACTTT. Its translation is CATGGPGEGSPLHF. The whole variable domain, filled in from reference TRBV15 and TRBJ1-6, reads DAMVIQNPRYQVTQFGKPVTLSCSQTLNHNVMYWYQQKSSQAPKLLFHYYDKDFNNEADTPDNFQSRRPNTSFCFLDIRSPGLGDTAMYLCATGGPGEGSPLHFGNGTRLTVT.

This clonotype was found many times. The chain joins TRBV2 to TRBJ2-1, with 10 bases aligning to TRBD2. The CDR3 runs 15 residues. The J segment lost 5 bases and the V segment lost 7 bases, leaving 8 bases of the junction unmatched. Per germline, CDR1 SNHLY and CDR2 FYNNEI. In DNA, the CDR3 is TGTGCCAGCATCCCTAGCGGGGGCCACGACAATGAGCAGTTCTTC. As protein: CASIPSGGHDNEQFF.

The table lists this clonotype with many counts. The chain uses TRBV29-1 and TRBJ2-3; TRBD2 matches at 7 bases. Trimming removed 0 bases from V and 0 bases from J; junction bases left unmatched: 6. The CDR3 has 16 amino acids. From germline, CDR1 is SQVTM and CDR2 ANQGSEA. DNA for the CDR3: TGCAGCGTTGAAGATCGTCTAGCGGTTAGCACAGATACGCAGTATTTT. It is translated as CSVEDRLAVSTDTQYF.

V usage is TRBV6-1 and J usage is TRBJ1-1; unclear D gene. The germline gives CDR1 MNHNS, CDR2 SASEGT. V was cut by 6 bases and J by 4 bases, with 15 bases left in between. This CDR3 is built from 14 residues. The CDR3 here is CASSGIGGPTEAFF. The CDR3, as DNA: TGTGCCAGCAGCGGCATAGGTGGGCCCACTGAAGCTTTCTTT.

This clonotype was found many times. J is TRBJ1-1 and V is TRBV27, with D possibly matching TRBD1 (5 bases). The germline gives CDR1 MNHEY, CDR2 SMNVEV (reference sequence). The V and J ends lost 5 bases and 1 base respectively, with 8 bases between them. The CDR3 contains 13 residues. CDR3 in amino acids: CASSKTENTEAFF. The CDR3 bases are TGTGCCAGCAGTAAGACAGAGAACACTGAAGCTTTCTTT.

The chain carries TRBV10-3 and TRBJ2-2; the match to TRBD1 covers 11 bases. Germline assignment: CDR1 ENHRY and CDR2 SYGVKD. The V gene end was trimmed by 10 bases and the J gene end by 7 bases; junction bases not matched to a gene: 14. CDR3 length: 16 amino acids. The CDR3, as DNA: TGTGCCACCACCCTCTCCGGACAGGGGGCTAACGGGGAGCTGTTTTTT. This codes for CATTLSGQGANGELFF.

Remarks on this clonotype: The junction differs from germline at one of its ends, possibly a read error. The chain employs TRBV4-1 and TRBJ2-1; 7 bases line up with TRBD1. This CDR3 is built from 17 residues. Germline V gene data show CDR1 as MGHRA and CDR2 as YSYEKL. CDR3 loop: CASSQVGRQGSDNEQFF. As DNA, the CDR3 is TGTGCCAGCAGCCAAGTAGGGAGACAGGGAAGCGACAATGAGCAGTTCTTC.

This clonotype is a singleton in its sample. At one end the junction does not follow the germline gene, possibly because of a read error. The rearrangement links TRBV6-1 to TRBJ2-7; a possible D gene is TRBD1 (6 bases). The CDR3 runs 13 residues. Per the germline V gene, CDR1 is MNHNS and CDR2 is SASEGT. The CDR3 region is CASTTTGSYEQHF. The CDR3 DNA sequence: TGTGCCAGCACCACGACAGGCTCCTACGAGCAGCACTTC.